Below, 10 T cell receptor beta chains from the same sample are listed, as sequenced in a study of blood T cells in healthy people across ages. It was with a sample-barcoded 5' primer and a J-beta primer mix that a second PCR of about 6 to 12 cycles was run. TCRdb redid the calling of the 5' RACE reads with MiXCR, one entry per CDR3 protein. This repertoire shows roughly 1.7 million distinct CDR3 sequences, about 32% found once; its top ten account for 10% to 12%. The sample consisted of blood. The receptors come from a woman in her thirties in good health.

The chain recombines TRBV27 with TRBJ1-4; TRBD1 might be the D (5 bases). The V gene's germline CDR1 is MNHEY and CDR2 SMNVEV (reference sequence). Trimming took off 6 bases at V and 6 bases at J, with 11 bases between the two ends. The CDR3 has 13 amino acids. This CDR3 is CASSPGPYEKLFF. The CDR3 coding sequence is TGTGCCAGCAGCCCGGGACCCTATGAAAAACTGTTTTTT.

The chain joins TRBV7-6 to TRBJ1-1; D is undetermined. Germline V gene data show CDR1 as SGHVS and CDR2 as FNYEAQ. The CDR3 consists of 17 residues. V was pared by 5 bases and J by 0 bases, with 19 bases between. The CDR3 DNA reads TGTGCCAGCAGCCCCCCCGTTACGGGCCCCATGAACACTGAAGCTTTCTTT. Protein sequence: CASSPPVTGPMNTEAFF. The entire variable domain, with the rest obtained from reference TRBV7-6 and TRBJ1-1, is as follows: GAGVSQSPRYKVTKRGQDVALRCDPISGHVSLYWYRQALGQGPEFLTYFNYEAQQDKSGLPNDRFSAERPEGSISTLTIQRTEQRDSAMYRCASSPPVTGPMNTEAFFGQGTRLTVV.

The V and J genes are TRBV6-5 and TRBJ1-5, with 7 bases aligning to TRBD1. Germline values: CDR1 MNHEY, CDR2 SVGAGI. The CDR3 spans 15 residues. The V segment lost 5 bases and the J segment 7 bases; nucleotides outside the gene matches: 11. The CDR3 reads CASSQSRTGGQPQHF. The CDR3 DNA reads TGTGCCAGCAGTCAATCGAGGACAGGAGGGCAGCCCCAGCATTTT.

V and J are TRBV27 and TRBJ1-5; no clear D. Trimming pared 7 bases from V and 0 bases from J, leaving 13 bases between. Germline lookup yields CDR1 MNHEY and CDR2 SMNVEV (reference sequence). The CDR3 totals 15 residues. The CDR3: CASTPDGNSNQPQHF. The CDR3 bases are TGTGCCAGCACCCCGGACGGGAATAGCAATCAGCCCCAGCATTTT.

The CDR3 coding sequence is TGTGCCAGCAAAACCAGGGGAACCTACGAGCAGTACGTC. It is translated as CASKTRGTYEQYV. This chain uses TRBV6-2 or TRBV6-3 with TRBJ2-7; maybe TRBD1 (6 bases). Trimming removed 7 bases at V and 2 bases at J, with 12 bases between. The CDR3 runs 13 residues. The germline V gene encodes CDR1 MNHEY and CDR2 SVGEGT.

The chain has TRBV5-1 and TRBJ2-7; no clear D. Deletions cut 2 bases from V and 8 bases from J, with 11 bases between. Germline V CDR1 and CDR2: SGHRS, YFSETQ. This CDR3 has 12 amino acids. The CDR3 is CASSFGDTKQYF. The DNA of the CDR3 is TGCGCCAGCAGCTTTGGGGATACTAAGCAGTACTTC.

The V and J genes are TRBV4-1 and TRBJ2-5, with 14 positions matching TRBD2. The germline gives CDR1 MGHRA, CDR2 YSYEKL. CDR3 size: 15 residues. V trimming: 3 bases; J trimming: 8 bases; junction bases outside the gene matches: 5. Written as DNA, the CDR3 is TGCGCCAGCAGCCAGCAGACTAGCGGGGGGGGCACCCAGTACTTC. It translates to CASSQQTSGGGTQYF.

The rearrangement joins TRBV7-2 to TRBJ2-5; D might be TRBD1 (6 bases). Trimming pared 5 bases from V and 13 bases from J, leaving 26 bases between. Per germline, CDR1 SGHTA and CDR2 FQGNSA. The CDR3 is 15 residues long. The CDR3 nucleotides are TGTGCCAGCAGCCCTTTTTTAGCAGGGGACCAAAGACGGTACTTC. Protein sequence: CASSPFLAGDQRRYF.

The chain recombines TRBV12-3 or TRBV12-4 with TRBJ2-3; 8 positions agree with TRBD1. Losses at the gene ends were 6 bases for V and 4 bases for J; bases not matched to a gene: 3. There are 13 residues in the CDR3. CDR3 DNA sequence: TGTGCCAGCAGAAGGACAGGGCCAGATACGCAGTATTTT. As protein: CASRRTGPDTQYF.

The V call is TRBV3-1, the J call TRBJ2-1, with 9 bases identical to TRBD1. The CDR3 consists of 16 residues. V lost 5 bases, J lost 4 bases, and 9 bases stayed unmatched. Germline V gene lookup returns CDR1 LGHDT and CDR2 YNNKEL (reference sequence). The CDR3 sequence: CASSSYRQGGYNEQFF. The CDR3 DNA reads as TGTGCCAGCAGCTCATATCGACAGGGGGGGTACAATGAGCAGTTCTTC.